These 8 T cell receptor beta chains were all obtained from the same sample, sequenced in a study of identical twins. TCRdb fed the 5' RACE reads into MiXCR, producing one record per CDR3 protein. The sample shows 510,000 or so distinct CDR3 sequences, roughly 15% of them seen only once. This same sample was also part of a study on yellow fever vaccine responses in identical twins.

What was sequenced was CD4+ T cells sorted from blood. These receptors all stem from a woman younger than 30 in good health.

Only a few counts were recorded for this clonotype. The chain has TRBV7-2 and TRBJ2-1; D gene unclear. The CDR3 extends over 14 amino acids. In germline, CDR1 is SGHTA, CDR2 FQGNSA. Trimming removed 5 bases from V and 9 bases from J, with 17 bases in between. The CDR3 spells CASSPPASYAEQFF. CDR3 DNA: TGTGCCAGCAGCCCCCCGGCTAGTTACGCTGAGCAGTTCTTC.

The V gene is TRBV25-1, the J gene TRBJ2-1; D could derive from TRBD1 or TRBD2 (5 bases each). Germline V gives CDR1 MGHDK, CDR2 SYGVNS. V was shortened by 4 bases and J by 12 bases, with 16 bases between the two germline ends. This CDR3 is built from 13 residues. CDR3 in amino acids: CASSAPGRVRQFF. The CDR3 DNA sequence: TGTGCCAGCAGTGCCCCAGGGAGAGTTAGGCAGTTCTTC.

This rearrangement joins TRBV12-3 or TRBV12-4 to TRBJ2-1; 8 nucleotides line up with TRBD2. CDR3 length: 14 amino acids. Unmatched junction bases numbered 3, after V lost 0 bases and J lost 8 bases. CDR3 coding DNA: TGTGCCAGCAGTTTAGCGCAGGGACTAGATGAGCAGTTCTTC. Its translation is CASSLAQGLDEQFF.

The genes are TRBV5-4 and TRBJ2-3; D perhaps matches TRBD2 (6 bases). The CDR3 runs to 17 residues. Germline V gene data show CDR1 as SGHNT and CDR2 as YYREEE (reference sequence). Trimming took 4 bases from V and 0 from J, leaving 18 bases between them. CDR3 loop: CASSPTEGRPSTDTQYF. The CDR3 DNA sequence: TGTGCCAGCAGCCCGACCGAAGGGAGGCCCAGCACAGATACGCAGTATTTT.

This clonotype has just a few counts. The chain recombines TRBV9 with TRBJ2-3; D is unresolved. Looked up from germline, CDR1 is SGDLS and CDR2 is YYNGEE. Trimming took 7 bases from V and 5 from J, leaving 11 bases between them. The CDR3 runs to 12 residues. The CDR3 protein is CASGPSIDTQYF. CDR3 coding DNA: TGTGCCAGCGGGCCGAGTATAGATACGCAGTATTTT.

This clonotype has more than one count but fewer than ten. This sequence joins TRBV10-3 and TRBJ1-2; D not resolved. Per germline, CDR1 ENHRY and CDR2 SYGVKD. This CDR3 has 12 residues. With 4 bases removed from V and 7 bases from J, the gap between germline ends came to 10 bases. As DNA, the CDR3 is TGTGCCATCAGTGGCCCCCGCGCTGGCTACACCTTC. This translates into CAISGPRAGYTF.

This rearrangement joins TRBV5-1 to TRBJ1-2; D perhaps matches TRBD1 (6 bases). Germline-derived CDR1 and CDR2 are SGHRS and YFSETQ. The ends were cut back, 1 base at V and 4 bases at J, with 14 bases in the middle. The CDR3 is 15 residues long. The CDR3 loop reads CASSLPGQTTYGYTF. The CDR3 nucleotides are TGCGCCAGCAGCTTGCCGGGACAAACTACCTATGGCTACACCTTC.

The chain couples TRBV2 to TRBJ2-6; D is perhaps TRBD1 (6 bases). Deletions cut 8 bases from V and 2 bases from J, with 10 bases between. Looked up from germline, CDR1 is SNHLY and CDR2 is FYNNEI. The CDR3 is 14 amino acids. The CDR3 DNA follows: TGTGCCAGCTCCAGGGGAACTGGGGCCAACGTCCTGACTTTC. Its translation is CASSRGTGANVLTF.